This is a list of T cell receptor beta chains from one sample in a study of T-cell memory formation after mild COVID-19. TCRdb processed the 5' RACE reads anew with MiXCR; each CDR3 protein has one entry. The sample carries some 450,000 distinct CDR3 sequences, roughly 20% recorded once. Source material: PBMCs or a T cell subset sorted from them (not recorded which). All receptors derive from an adult woman who had mild COVID-19 (a few samples of this study predate the infection). Cell type and time point are not known. Both conserved end residues are part of each CDR3. A D gene is named only where the DNA matches it firmly. Clone size is shown for a subset of rows, as once, few, many or a class of expanded clone.

abundance	v_gene	d_gene	j_gene	CDR3nt	CDR3aa
few	TRBV20-1	TRBD1	TRBJ1-5	TGCAGTGCTAGCCGCGCGGACAGGGACAATCAGCCCCAGCATTTT	CSASRADRDNQPQHF
many	TRBV20-1	NA	TRBJ2-1	TGCAGTGCTAGAGATTTGGCCGCCTACAATGAGCAGTTCTTC	CSARDLAAYNEQFF
few	TRBV7-9	NA	TRBJ1-2	TGTGCCAGCAGCTTAGGACAGCAAGACTATGGCTACACCTTC	CASSLGQQDYGYTF
NA	TRBV11-3	NA	TRBJ2-7	TGTGCCAGCAGGGTTACGGGACACCTTTACGAGCAGTACTTC	CASRVTGHLYEQYF
few	TRBV15	TRBD2	TRBJ2-1	TGTGCCACCAGCCCTGGGACTAGCGTGTACAATGAGCAGTTCTTC	CATSPGTSVYNEQFF
NA	TRBV20-1	TRBD2	TRBJ2-2	TGCAGTGCCAGTGGACTAGCGGGGTATGCCGGGGAGCTGTTTTTT	CSASGLAGYAGELFF
few	TRBV6-5	NA	TRBJ2-2	TGTGCCAGCAGTTACAGTGTCCAAATCACCGGGGAGCTGTTTTTT	CASSYSVQITGELFF
few	TRBV12-3/TRBV12-4	NA	TRBJ1-5	TGTGCCAGCAGTTTCGACAGGTATAGCAATCAGCCCCAGCATTTT	CASSFDRYSNQPQHF
few	TRBV19	NA	TRBJ1-6	TGTGCCAGTAGTATCGACGGGGCAGGGACCTATTCACCCCTCCACTTT	CASSIDGAGTYSPLHF
many	TRBV7-8	NA	TRBJ2-2	TGTGCCAGCAGCCCCGGGGTGAACACCGGGGAGCTGTTTTTT	CASSPGVNTGELFF
NA	TRBV20-1	TRBD2	TRBJ2-1	TGCAGTGGGTCCGGGACTAGCGGTATCGGTGAGCAGTTCTTC	CSGSGTSGIGEQFF
NA	TRBV7-8	NA	TRBJ2-6	TGTGCCAGCAGCCCAGTCGATTCTGGGGCCAACGTCCTGACTTTC	CASSPVDSGANVLTF
NA	TRBV7-2	TRBD1	TRBJ2-5	TGTGCCAGCAGCCCTGGGACAGGGGCGTTCATGGAGACCCAGTACTTC	CASSPGTGAFMETQYF
many	TRBV20-1	TRBD1	TRBJ2-7	TGCAGTGCTAGAGAGACAGGGAACGAGCAGTACTTC	CSARETGNEQYF
NA	TRBV7-9	NA	TRBJ1-5	TGTGCCAGCAGCGCTTATAGCAATCAGCCCCAGCATTTT	CASSAYSNQPQHF
few	TRBV20-1	TRBD2	TRBJ2-1	TGCAGTGCTAGAGTATTCGGGGGGGGCACCTACAATGAGCAGTTCTTC	CSARVFGGGTYNEQFF
few	TRBV7-9	TRBD2	TRBJ2-1	TGTGCCAGCAGCTTATGGACTAGCGACGGCAATGAGCAGTTCTTC	CASSLWTSDGNEQFF
NA	TRBV5-1	TRBD2	TRBJ2-3	TGCGCCAGCAGCTTGGGGTTACTCGGGACTAGCGGGCAGAGCACAGATACGCAGTATTTT	CASSLGLLGTSGQSTDTQYF
NA	TRBV9	TRBD1	TRBJ1-1	TGTGCCAGCAGCGAGTGGGACAGGGGGCCTGGCGTTGAAGCTTTCTTT	CASSEWDRGPGVEAFF
NA	TRBV12-3/TRBV12-4	TRBD2	TRBJ2-3	TGTGCCAGCAGTTCCCCCACGGGGGGAGACACAGATACGCAGTATTTT	CASSSPTGGDTDTQYF
NA	TRBV10-3	TRBD1	TRBJ1-2	TGTGCCATCAGTGTACAGGGGAGCTCTGGCTACACCTTC	CAISVQGSSGYTF
NA	TRBV2	NA	TRBJ2-5	TGTGCCAGCAGTGAAGGGCAGACCCAGTACTTC	CASSEGQTQYF
NA	TRBV4-3	TRBD1	TRBJ1-2	TGCGCCAGCAGCCAAACCCGACAGGGGAGCTATGGCTACACCTTC	CASSQTRQGSYGYTF
few	TRBV27	NA	TRBJ1-5	TGTGCCAGCAGTTTATTCGGTACTACCCCGTCTCAGCCCCAGCATTTT	CASSLFGTTPSQPQHF
few	TRBV7-9	NA	TRBJ1-4	TGTGCCAGCAGCCCGCGAGGGCATGAAAAACTGTTTTTT	CASSPRGHEKLFF
NA	TRBV7-9	NA	TRBJ1-6	TGTGCCAGCAGCCGTGAAACAGACTCCTATAATTCACCCCTCCACTTT	CASSRETDSYNSPLHF
few	TRBV4-3	NA	TRBJ1-5	TGCGCCAGCAGCCAAGATCTCGGAGGCAGCAGCAATCAGCCCCAGCATTTT	CASSQDLGGSSNQPQHF
few	TRBV4-2	TRBD2	TRBJ2-2	TGTGCCAGCAGCCACCGACTAGCGGGAGGGTCGAACACCGGGGAGCTGTTTTTT	CASSHRLAGGSNTGELFF
NA	TRBV2	NA	TRBJ2-1	TGTGCCAGAAGCGACCCGGGGAGCTCCTACAATGAGCAGTTCTTC	CARSDPGSSYNEQFF
few	TRBV7-2	TRBD1	TRBJ2-4	TGTGCCAGCAGCCGCCGGGACAGCGATAACATTCAGTACTTC	CASSRRDSDNIQYF
NA	TRBV7-9	TRBD1	TRBJ1-2	TGTGCCAGCAGCCAAGGACAGGCGGTTACTAACTATGGCTACACCTTC	CASSQGQAVTNYGYTF
few	TRBV12-3/TRBV12-4	NA	TRBJ2-4	TGTGCCAGCAGTTTACAGGAAGGGGGGAACATTCAGTACTTC	CASSLQEGGNIQYF
NA	TRBV11-3	NA	TRBJ1-1	TGTGCCAGCAGCGCTCCCGGGGTTACTGAAGCTTTCTTT	CASSAPGVTEAFF
NA	TRBV6-6	NA	TRBJ2-7	TGTGCCAGCTCCTCCCCGGCCCATCGCGAGCAGTACTTC	CASSSPAHREQYF
once	TRBV12-3/TRBV12-4	NA	TRBJ1-6	TGTGCCAGCAGTTTAGAACCGAATAATTCACCCCTCCACTTT	CASSLEPNNSPLHF
NA	TRBV5-5	TRBD1	TRBJ2-7	TGTGCCAGCAGGAGACAGGGGGCTATCCCCTACGAGCAGTACTTC	CASRRQGAIPYEQYF
NA	TRBV20-1	NA	TRBJ1-6	TGCAGTGCTAGCAGAGAGGGACATAGAAAGGATTCACCCCTCCACTTT	CSASREGHRKDSPLHF